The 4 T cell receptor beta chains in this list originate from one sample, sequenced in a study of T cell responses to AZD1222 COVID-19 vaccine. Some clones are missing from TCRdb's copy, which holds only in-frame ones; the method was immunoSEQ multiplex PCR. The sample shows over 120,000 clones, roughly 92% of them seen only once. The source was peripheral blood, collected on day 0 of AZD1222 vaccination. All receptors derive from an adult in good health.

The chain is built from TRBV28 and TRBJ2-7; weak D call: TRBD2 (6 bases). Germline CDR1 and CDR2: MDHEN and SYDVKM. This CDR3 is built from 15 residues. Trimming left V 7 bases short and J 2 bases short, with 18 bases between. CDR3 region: CASNTAGGATYEQYF. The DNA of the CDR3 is TGTGCCAGCAATACAGCGGGCGGGGCGACCTACGAGCAGTACTTC.

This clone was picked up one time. The CDR3 nucleotides are TGTGCCAGCAGCCCTGACCGTAGCAATCAGCCCCAGCATTTT. Translation gives CASSPDRSNQPQHF. The genes are TRBV3-1 (or the pseudogene TRBV3-2) and TRBJ1-5, with D unclear. The germline gives CDR1 LGHDT, CDR2 YNNKEL (reference sequence). The CDR3 contains 14 residues. Trimming took off 4 bases at V and 0 bases at J, with 7 bases between the two ends.

The CDR3 protein is CASRGLRTSGYEQYF. In nucleotides, the CDR3 is TGTGCCAGCAGGGGACTGAGGACTAGCGGCTACGAGCAGTACTTC. The chain is built from TRBV28 and TRBJ2-7; TRBD2 agrees at 10 bases. CDR3 length: 15 amino acids. V was pared by 6 bases and J by 3 bases, with 8 bases of the junction left unmatched. Germline V gene sequence: CDR1 MDHEN, CDR2 SYDVKM.

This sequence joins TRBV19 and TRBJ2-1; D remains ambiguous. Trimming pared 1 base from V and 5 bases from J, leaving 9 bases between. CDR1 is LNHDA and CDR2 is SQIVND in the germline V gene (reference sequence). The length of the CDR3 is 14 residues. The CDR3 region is CASSIGSSHNEQFF. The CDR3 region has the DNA TGTGCCAGTAGTATAGGGTCCAGCCACAATGAGCAGTTCTTC. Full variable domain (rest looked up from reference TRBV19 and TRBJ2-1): DGGITQSPKYLFRKEGQNVTLSCEQNLNHDAMYWYRQDPGQGLRLIYYSQIVNDFQKGDIAEGYSVSREKKESFPLTVTSAQKNPTAFYLCASSIGSSHNEQFFGPGTRLTVL.